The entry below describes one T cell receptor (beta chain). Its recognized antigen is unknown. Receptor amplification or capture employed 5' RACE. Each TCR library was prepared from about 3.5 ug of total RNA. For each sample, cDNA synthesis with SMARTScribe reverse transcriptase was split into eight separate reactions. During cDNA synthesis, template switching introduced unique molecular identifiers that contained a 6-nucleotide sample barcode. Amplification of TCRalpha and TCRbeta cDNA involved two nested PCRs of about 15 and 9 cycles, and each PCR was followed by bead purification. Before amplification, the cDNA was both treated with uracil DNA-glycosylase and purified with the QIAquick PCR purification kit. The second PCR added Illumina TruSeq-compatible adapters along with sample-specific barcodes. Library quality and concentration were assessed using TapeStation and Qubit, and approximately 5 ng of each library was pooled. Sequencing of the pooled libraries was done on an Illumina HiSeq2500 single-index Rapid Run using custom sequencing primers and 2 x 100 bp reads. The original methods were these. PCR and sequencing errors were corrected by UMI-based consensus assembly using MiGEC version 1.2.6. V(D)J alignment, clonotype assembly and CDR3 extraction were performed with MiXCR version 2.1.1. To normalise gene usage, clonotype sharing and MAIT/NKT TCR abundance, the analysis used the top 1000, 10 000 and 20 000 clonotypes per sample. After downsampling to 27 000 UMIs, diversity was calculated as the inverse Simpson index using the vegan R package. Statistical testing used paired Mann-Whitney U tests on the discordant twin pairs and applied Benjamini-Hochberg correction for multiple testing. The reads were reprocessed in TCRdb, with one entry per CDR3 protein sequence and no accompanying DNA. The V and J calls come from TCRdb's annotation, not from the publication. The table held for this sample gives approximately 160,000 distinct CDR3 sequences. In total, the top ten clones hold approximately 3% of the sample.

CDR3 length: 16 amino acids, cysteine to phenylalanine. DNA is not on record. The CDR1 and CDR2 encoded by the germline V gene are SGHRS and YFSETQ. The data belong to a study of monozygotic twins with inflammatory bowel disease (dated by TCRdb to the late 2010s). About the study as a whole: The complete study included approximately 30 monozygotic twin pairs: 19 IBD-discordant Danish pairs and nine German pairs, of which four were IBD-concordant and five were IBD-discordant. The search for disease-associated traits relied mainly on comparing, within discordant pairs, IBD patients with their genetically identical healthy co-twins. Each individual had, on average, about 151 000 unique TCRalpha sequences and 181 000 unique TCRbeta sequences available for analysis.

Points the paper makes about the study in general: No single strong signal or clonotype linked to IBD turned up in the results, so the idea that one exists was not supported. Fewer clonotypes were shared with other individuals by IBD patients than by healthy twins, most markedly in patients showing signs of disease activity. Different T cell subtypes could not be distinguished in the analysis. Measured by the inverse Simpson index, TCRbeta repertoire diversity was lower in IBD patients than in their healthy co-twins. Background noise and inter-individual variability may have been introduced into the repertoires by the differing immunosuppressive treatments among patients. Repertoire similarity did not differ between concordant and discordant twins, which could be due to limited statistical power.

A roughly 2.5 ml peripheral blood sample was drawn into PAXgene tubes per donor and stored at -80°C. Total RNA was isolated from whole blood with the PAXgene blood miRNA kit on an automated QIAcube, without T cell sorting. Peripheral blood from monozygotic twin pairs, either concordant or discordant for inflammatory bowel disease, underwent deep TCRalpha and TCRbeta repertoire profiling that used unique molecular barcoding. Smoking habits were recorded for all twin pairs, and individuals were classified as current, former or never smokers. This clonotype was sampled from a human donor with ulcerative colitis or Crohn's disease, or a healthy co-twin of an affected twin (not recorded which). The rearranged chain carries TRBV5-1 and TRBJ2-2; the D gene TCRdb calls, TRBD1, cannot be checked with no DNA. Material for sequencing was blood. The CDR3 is CASSLWGETNTGELFF.